Sequencing of this T cell receptor beta chain was carried out in a study of T-cell memory formation after mild COVID-19. Whole-study context: In these data, TCR clusters were largely donor specific.

This CDR3 contains 11 residues. Germline loops: CDR1 KGHSY, CDR2 FQNENV. V was cut by 1 base and J by 8 bases, with 3 bases left in between. MiXCR, applied by TCRdb to the 5' RACE reads, yields one record per CDR3 protein. This table holds about 190,000 distinct CDR3 sequences, around 30% found once. Findings and caveats of the study: In pre-infection memory, a portion of responding clones appeared, which suggested that cross-reactive memory joined.

Of note for this clonotype: The antigen is not known.

The receptor comes from an adult woman who had mild COVID-19 (a few samples of this study predate the infection). Cell type and time point are not known. V is TRBV16 and J is TRBJ2-1; D gene ambiguous. Sequenced sample: PBMCs or a T cell subset sorted from them (not recorded which). CDR3 loop: CASSQYDEQFF. The CDR3 coding sequence is TGTGCCAGCAGCCAATATGATGAGCAGTTCTTC.